A single sample is the source of the 13 T cell receptor beta chains below, sequenced in a study of T cells in Graves' hyperthyroidism and ophthalmopathy (dated by TCRdb to the late 2010s). Library preparation used multiplex PCR. For sequencing, an Illumina HiSeq 2000 was employed. Amplification of TCR beta CDR3 regions was carried out from RNA transcripts. For the first round of RT-PCR on the TCR CDR3, the HTBI primer set was used together with the Qiagen OneStep RT-PCR kit. TCRdb applied fastp at Q25 and MiXCR to the public reads, then kept only in-frame beta chains. CDR3 protein sequences are deduplicated, and each keeps its most common genes and DNA. The sample table records about 540,000 distinct CDR3 sequences; about 45% of these occur just once. Jointly, the top ten make up 8.2% of the sample. The specimen sequenced was peripheral blood or thyroid tissue (not recorded which). These receptors all stem from a young woman with Graves' hyperthyroidism. Donor details come from another sample of the same person, matched by shared clones.

The chain combines TRBV10-3 with TRBJ1-2; no firm D call. Germline loops: CDR1 ENHRY, CDR2 SYGVKD. Trimming stripped 6 bases from V and 4 bases from J, with 9 bases between. The CDR3 has 12 amino acids. CDR3 sequence (DNA): TGTGCCATCAGACGACGGACCTATGGCTACACCTTC. Translation: CAIRRRTYGYTF.

The chain recombines TRBV7-2 with TRBJ2-2, with D unresolved. V was cut by 1 base and J by 5 bases, with 11 bases left in between. The V gene's germline CDR1 is SGHTA and CDR2 FQGNSA. This CDR3 contains 15 residues. CDR3 in amino acids: CASSLDFRETGELFF. For the CDR3, the DNA is TGTGCCAGCAGCTTAGATTTTAGGGAAACCGGGGAGCTGTTTTTT.

The chain is built from TRBV25-1 and TRBJ1-2, with 12 nucleotides matching TRBD1. Unmatched junction bases numbered 10, after V lost 8 bases and J lost 6 bases. This CDR3 comprises 15 residues. Germline V lookup: CDR1 MGHDK, CDR2 SYGVNS. Here the CDR3 DNA reads TGTGCCAGCTCACCAATCGGGACAGGGGGCCATGGCTACACCTTC. The encoded protein is CASSPIGTGGHGYTF.

This clonotype was found a few times. Since the CDR3 does not end with the conserved phenylalanine or tryptophan, this likely comes from a read error. The chain couples TRBV24-1 to TRBJ1-1; weak D call: TRBD1 (6 bases). With 4 bases removed from V and 3 bases from J, the gap between germline ends came to 14 bases. Per the germline V gene, CDR1 is KGHDR and CDR2 is SFDVKD. The CDR3 is 15 residues long. CDR3 region: CATSEGDNPYTEAFL. The CDR3 DNA follows: TGTGCCACCAGTGAGGGGGACAACCCGTACACTGAAGCTTTCCTT.

This clonotype was seen more than once but under ten times. This sequence joins TRBV6-6 and TRBJ1-2, with no clear D. Between the trimmed V and J ends, which lost 5 bases and 8 bases, there was a span of 12 bases. CDR1 and CDR2 from the germline V gene are MNHNY and SVGAGI (reference sequence). The CDR3 covers 12 residues. The chain's CDR3 is CASSHERYGYTF. In nucleotides, the CDR3 is TGTGCCAGCAGTCACGAACGTTACGGCTACACCTTC.

This chain joins TRBV7-9 and TRBJ1-5; no clear D. Germline V gene sequence: CDR1 SEHNR, CDR2 FQNEAQ (reference sequence). The V and J ends lost 5 bases and 4 bases respectively, with 9 bases between them. The CDR3 covers 13 residues. The CDR3 sequence: CASSLSQNQPQHF. CDR3 DNA sequence: TGTGCCAGCAGCCTAAGCCAGAATCAGCCCCAGCATTTT.

This clonotype was counted at least ten times. V is TRBV5-1 and J is TRBJ1-2, with D unclear. V gave up 1 base and J gave up 7 bases, with 11 bases separating them. CDR1 is SGHRS, CDR2 YFSETQ, per germline. The CDR3 sequence is 13 residues long. CDR3 sequence reads: CASSLWENGGYTF. As DNA, the CDR3 is TGCGCCAGCAGCTTGTGGGAGAATGGTGGCTACACCTTC.

The chain is built from TRBV20-1 and TRBJ1-6; TRBD1 agrees at 7 bases. Germline CDR1 and CDR2: DFQATT and SNEGSKA (reference sequence). Trimming removed 6 bases from V and 7 bases from J; junction bases left unmatched: 9. CDR3 length: 14 residues. The CDR3 region has the DNA TGCAGTGCCCAGACCGGGACAGCGAATTCACCCCTCCACTTT. Protein sequence: CSAQTGTANSPLHF.

This sequence joins TRBV7-2 and TRBJ2-5, with a possible D match to TRBD2 (7 bases). Germline loops: CDR1 SGHTA, CDR2 FQGNSA. This CDR3 region has 15 residues. V lost 2 bases to trimming and J lost 0 bases, with 10 bases between them. CDR3: CASSLKGGYQETQYF. In nucleotides, the CDR3 is TGTGCCAGCAGCTTAAAGGGGGGGTACCAAGAGACCCAGTACTTC.

This chain uses TRBV20-1 with TRBJ2-7; 9 bases agree with TRBD2. Trimming removed 6 bases from V and 4 bases from J; junction bases left unmatched: 13. This CDR3 region has 15 residues. Germline CDR1 and CDR2: DFQATT and SNEGSKA (reference sequence). CDR3 nucleotides: TGCAGTGCATCACCGGAGGTAGCGGGAGATTACGAGCAGTACTTC. This encodes CSASPEVAGDYEQYF.

The sample holds a few counts of this clonotype. The J gene is TRBJ2-2, the V gene TRBV11-2, with D possibly TRBD2 on 5 matching bases. V dropped 0 bases and J dropped 6 bases, with 11 bases sitting between them. The germline V gene encodes CDR1 SGHAT and CDR2 FQNNGV. This CDR3 spans 15 amino acids. The CDR3 DNA follows: TGTGCCAGCAGCTTAGAAGTGGGAGTTTCCGGGGAGCTGTTTTTT. Translated: CASSLEVGVSGELFF.

At least ten counts were recorded for this clonotype. The rearrangement uses TRBV24-1 and TRBJ1-5, with D unresolved. V was shortened by 1 base and J by 7 bases, with 10 bases between the two germline ends. Germline CDR1 and CDR2: KGHDR and SFDVKD. The CDR3 covers 14 residues. CDR3 sequence: CATSDFGVWQPQHF. CDR3 nucleotides: TGTGCCACCAGTGATTTTGGGGTTTGGCAGCCCCAGCATTTT.

This clonotype was detected only a few times. This rearrangement joins TRBV20-1 to TRBJ1-6; D is unclear. V was clipped by 3 bases and J by 8 bases, with 8 bases between them. This CDR3 is 12 amino acids long. CDR1 and CDR2 (germline): DFQATT, SNEGSKA (reference sequence). This CDR3 is CSASAFDSPLHF. For the CDR3, the DNA is TGCAGTGCTAGCGCCTTTGATTCACCCCTCCACTTT.